This T cell receptor beta chain was captured in a study of neurological immune-mediated disorders. The V and J ends lost 0 bases and 6 bases respectively, with 9 bases between them. From germline, CDR1 is MNHEY and CDR2 SVGAGI. CDR3 size: 13 residues. The authors obtained over 200 million TCR-beta sequences from 15-18 subjects per sequencing run. TCRdb analysed the 5' RACE reads with MiXCR anew, one entry per CDR3 protein. This table holds approximately 48,000 distinct CDR3 sequences, 10% found once. The origin of this receptor is a man in his 70s with HTLV-1-associated myelopathy (HAM/TSP). Specimen: PBMCs. The gene calls are TRBV6-5 and TRBJ2-7, with D maybe TRBD1 (5 bases). CDR3 residues: CASSYSRRGEQYF. The DNA of the CDR3 is TGTGCCAGCAGTTACTCTCGAAGGGGCGAGCAGTACTTC.